A single sample is the source of the 26 T cell receptor beta chains below, sequenced in a study of control samples from healthy donors and cancer patients. Sequencing used immunoSEQ multiplex PCR; TCRdb keeps in-frame clones, though not all of them. The sample has 95,000 to 130,000 clones; about 88% are singletons. Sequenced input: blood. Source of these receptors: a woman between 70 and 85 years old in good health.

This chain links TRBV13 with TRBJ2-3, with D perhaps matching TRBD1 (6 bases). Germline V gene lookup returns CDR1 PRHDT and CDR2 FYEKMQ (reference sequence). V lost 5 bases and J lost 0, with 9 bases in between. This CDR3 spans 14 amino acids. CDR3 protein: CASSPGVSTDTQYF. Here the CDR3 DNA reads TGTGCCAGCAGCCCAGGGGTCAGCACAGATACGCAGTATTTT.

This clone was observed a single time. The chain links TRBV7-2 to TRBJ1-5, with TRBD1 as a possible D gene (6 bases). The CDR3 is 15 amino acids. With 2 bases removed from V and 2 bases from J, the gap between germline ends came to 10 bases. CDR1 SGHTA and CDR2 FQGNSA come from the germline V gene. CDR3 loop: CASSLLAGGNQPQHF. The CDR3 nucleotides read TGTGCCAGCAGCTTATTGGCAGGGGGCAATCAGCCCCAGCATTTT.

This rearrangement joins TRBV6-5 to TRBJ2-5; the D gene is possibly TRBD1 (5 bases). V was shortened by 3 bases and J by 3 bases, with 11 bases between the two germline ends. The CDR3 has 14 amino acids. Germline CDR1 and CDR2: MNHEY and SVGAGI. The CDR3 bases are TGTGCCAGCAGTTATTCAGGGCTGGAAGAGACCCAGTACTTC. Translated, it gives CASSYSGLEETQYF.

The chain uses TRBV11-2 and TRBJ1-1; perhaps TRBD1 as D (6 bases). The CDR3 runs to 15 residues. Germline CDR1 reads SGHAT; CDR2 reads FQNNGV. The ends were cut back, 5 bases at V and 3 bases at J, with 16 bases in the middle. CDR3: CASSDQTGVYTEAFF. In nucleotides, the CDR3 is TGTGCCAGCAGCGACCAGACAGGAGTTTACACTGAAGCTTTCTTT.

CDR3 region: CASSLEGGNQPQHF. Here the CDR3 DNA reads TGTGCCAGTAGTCTGGAGGGTGGCAATCAGCCCCAGCATTTT. The chain uses TRBV19 and TRBJ1-5; D gene uncertain. V lost 5 bases, J lost 2 bases, and 10 bases lay in between. CDR3 length: 14 residues. CDR1 and CDR2 from the germline V gene are LNHDA and SQIVND (reference sequence).

The rearrangement links TRBV3-1 (or the pseudogene TRBV3-2) to TRBJ1-2; D is unresolved. Trimming pared 1 base from V and 1 base from J, leaving 4 bases between. Germline values: CDR1 LGHDT, CDR2 YNNKEL (reference sequence). This CDR3 contains 13 residues. In DNA form, the CDR3 reads TGTGCCAGCAGCCAAGGAAATAACTATGGCTACACCTTC. This sequence encodes CASSQGNNYGYTF.

The chain links TRBV11-2 to TRBJ1-3; D not certain. Trimming left V 0 bases short and J 0 bases short, with 9 bases between. Germline assignment: CDR1 SGHAT and CDR2 FQNNGV. The CDR3 is 16 amino acids. In DNA, the CDR3 is TGTGCCAGCAGCTTAGATAGGAGCCACTCTGGAAACACCATATATTTT. Translated: CASSLDRSHSGNTIYF.

A word on this clone: The same CDR3 also results from other DNA sequences found in this sample. The V call is TRBV7-2, the J call TRBJ1-2; D is unclear. Germline V gene data show CDR1 as SGHTA and CDR2 as FQGNSA. The CDR3 contains 11 residues. Trimming stripped 8 bases from V and 2 bases from J, with 6 bases between. The CDR3 loop is CASGENYGYTF. CDR3 nucleotide sequence: TGTGCCAGCGGGGAGAACTATGGCTACACCTTC.

The chain has TRBV6-5 and TRBJ1-6, with 7 nucleotides matching TRBD1. V shed 8 bases and J 4 bases; nucleotides not matched to a gene: 8. The CDR3 runs 15 residues. The germline CDR1 and CDR2 sequences are MNHEY and SVGAGI. The CDR3 spells CASVRGPGYNSPLHF. In DNA, the CDR3 is TGTGCCAGCGTGAGGGGGCCTGGGTATAATTCACCCCTCCACTTT.

The J gene is TRBJ1-5, the V gene TRBV2; tentative D call: TRBD1 (6 bases). Germline-derived CDR1 and CDR2 are SNHLY and FYNNEI. Trimming cost V 4 bases and J 2 bases, with 9 bases left between them. This CDR3 spans 14 amino acids. CDR3 residues: CASSATGGNQPQHF. The CDR3 DNA reads TGTGCCAGCAGTGCGACAGGCGGCAATCAGCCCCAGCATTTT.

This chain uses TRBV6-2 or TRBV6-3 with TRBJ2-3, with 12 bases aligning to TRBD2. CDR1 MNHEY and CDR2 SVGEGT come from the germline V gene. The CDR3 is 15 residues long. J was trimmed by 2 bases and V by 6 bases; bases with no gene match: 3. CDR3 protein: CASSRLAGDTDTQYF. The CDR3 bases are TGTGCCAGCAGCCGACTAGCGGGGGACACAGATACGCAGTATTTT.

V is TRBV14 and J is TRBJ2-7, with D possibly being TRBD2 (5 bases). Trimming took off 4 bases at V and 5 bases at J, with 15 bases between the two ends. The length of the CDR3 is 14 residues. Per germline, CDR1 SGHDN and CDR2 FVKESK. The CDR3 DNA reads as TGTGCCAGCAGCCTAACGGGAAGGTCCCACGAGCAGTACTTC. Residues: CASSLTGRSHEQYF.

The J gene is TRBJ1-4, the V gene TRBV5-1; a weak D match, TRBD1 (6 bases). The ends were cut back, 4 bases at V and 3 bases at J, with 13 bases in the middle. The CDR3 loop spans 15 amino acids. Germline assignment: CDR1 SGHRS and CDR2 YFSETQ. In DNA, the CDR3 is TGCGCCAGCAGCCCCTCGGGACACCCTAATGAAAAACTGTTTTTT. Its translation: CASSPSGHPNEKLFF.

V usage is TRBV19 and J usage is TRBJ2-7; D possibly matches TRBD1 or TRBD2 (5 bases each). Trimming stripped 1 base from V and 4 bases from J, with 14 bases between. This CDR3 has 15 amino acids. Germline CDR1 is LNHDA and CDR2 is SQIVND (reference sequence). CDR3 sequence reads: CASSIAGKGTYEQYF. The CDR3 DNA reads as TGTGCCAGTAGTATAGCCGGGAAAGGGACGTACGAGCAGTACTTC.

The rearrangement links TRBV15 to TRBJ1-5; no reliable D call. The CDR3 consists of 15 residues. Germline lookup yields CDR1 LNHNV and CDR2 YYDKDF (reference sequence). Trimming cost V 1 base and J 7 bases, with 14 bases left between them. As DNA, the CDR3 is TGTGCCACCAGCAGAGGGGGAAGGGCTCGACAGCCCCAGCATTTT. Protein: CATSRGGRARQPQHF.

V gene TRBV27 combines with J gene TRBJ1-6; unclear D gene. V was shortened by 3 bases and J by 7 bases, with 10 bases between the two germline ends. Germline CDR1 MNHEY, CDR2 SMNVEV (reference sequence). The CDR3 is 14 amino acids. The CDR3 nucleotides read TGTGCCAGCAGTTTCAACAGTCAGAATTCACCCCTCCACTTT. It yields the protein CASSFNSQNSPLHF.

This chain links TRBV6-2 or TRBV6-3 with TRBJ2-5, with D uncertain. CDR1 and CDR2 (germline): MNHEY, SVGEGT. This CDR3 has 12 residues. With 5 bases removed from V and 3 bases from J, the gap between germline ends came to 7 bases. CDR3 loop: CASSPREETQYF. In nucleotides, the CDR3 is TGTGCCAGCAGTCCCAGAGAAGAGACCCAGTACTTC.

This sequence joins TRBV14 and TRBJ2-7; possible D gene TRBD1, 7 bases. Trimming removed 1 base from V and 0 bases from J, with 13 bases in between. The CDR3 has 16 residues. Per germline, CDR1 SGHDN and CDR2 FVKESK. CDR3 amino acids: CASSQAGDSRSYEQYF. The CDR3 bases are TGTGCCAGCAGCCAAGCGGGGGACAGCCGCTCCTACGAGCAGTACTTC.

The gene calls are TRBV19 and TRBJ2-2, with 12 bases matching TRBD2. This CDR3 region has 15 residues. The ends lost 4 bases at V and 6 bases at J; junction bases unmatched: 3. Germline V gene sequence: CDR1 LNHDA, CDR2 SQIVND (reference sequence). CDR3 residues: CASSRLAGVAGELFF. CDR3 nucleotide sequence: TGTGCCAGTAGTAGACTAGCGGGGGTCGCCGGGGAGCTGTTTTTT.

This sequence joins TRBV15 and TRBJ2-7, with D hard to call. Trimming pared 5 bases from V and 0 bases from J, leaving 14 bases between. Per the germline V gene, CDR1 is LNHNV and CDR2 is YYDKDF (reference sequence). This CDR3 comprises 15 residues. This chain's CDR3 is CATSAQDGSSYEQYF. In nucleotides, the CDR3 is TGTGCCACCAGCGCGCAGGACGGCAGCTCCTACGAGCAGTACTTC.

This clone was found once. J is TRBJ2-6 and V is TRBV18; 8 nucleotides match TRBD2. Trimming removed 3 bases from V and 2 bases from J; junction bases left unmatched: 6. This CDR3 contains 17 residues. CDR1 and CDR2 (germline): KGHSH, LQKENI. Here the CDR3 reads CASSPPGGSAGANVLTF. The CDR3 nucleotides read TGTGCCAGCTCACCCCCGGGAGGGAGCGCTGGGGCCAACGTCCTGACTTTC. Full variable domain (outside the CDR3, taken from reference TRBV18 and TRBJ2-6): NAGVMQNPRHLVRRRGQEARLRCSPMKGHSHVYWYRQLPEEGLKFMVYLQKENIIDESGMPKERFSAEFPKEGPSILRIQQVVRGDSAAYFCASSPPGGSAGANVLTFGAGSRLTVL.

The V and J genes are TRBV5-1 and TRBJ2-2; TRBD1 aligns across 8 bases. Germline CDR1 and CDR2: SGHRS and YFSETQ. The CDR3 contains 16 residues. With 4 bases clipped from V and 4 bases from J, the junction kept 9 bases outside the gene matches. The CDR3 reads CASSGAQGAGTGELFF. As DNA, the CDR3 is TGCGCCAGCAGCGGCGCTCAGGGGGCAGGCACCGGGGAGCTGTTTTTT.

This chain connects TRBV19 to TRBJ1-3; D is uncertain. V lost 5 bases, J lost 0 bases, and 17 bases lay in between. The CDR3 contains 17 residues. Looked up from germline, CDR1 is LNHDA and CDR2 is SQIVND (reference sequence). This chain's CDR3 is CASSPSRQMHSGNTIYF. In DNA, the CDR3 is TGTGCCAGTAGTCCTAGCCGACAAATGCACTCTGGAAACACCATATATTTT.

V gene TRBV10-3 combines with J gene TRBJ1-4; 10 bases map to TRBD1. The CDR3 is 20 amino acids. Trimming cost V 4 bases and J 8 bases; bases outside gene matches: 22. Looked up from germline, CDR1 is ENHRY and CDR2 is SYGVKD. CDR3 loop: CAISVRAAVGQGPQGEKLFF. The DNA of the CDR3 is TGTGCCATCAGTGTGCGGGCCGCCGTGGGACAGGGGCCGCAAGGGGAAAAACTGTTTTTT.

The chain carries TRBV4-3 and TRBJ2-3; the match to TRBD2 covers 8 bases. The CDR3 runs to 20 residues. V lost 0 bases, J lost 2 bases, and 16 bases stayed unmatched. Germline V gene lookup returns CDR1 LGHNA and CDR2 YSLEER. In DNA form, the CDR3 reads TGCGCCAGCAGCCAAGATCGGCCGCGGGGGGTCCCACAAGCCACAGATACGCAGTATTTT. Translation gives CASSQDRPRGVPQATDTQYF.

This sequence joins TRBV6-1 and TRBJ1-2; 7 bases line up with TRBD1. Germline lookup yields CDR1 MNHNS and CDR2 SASEGT. The trim removed 5 bases at V and 3 bases at J, leaving 3 bases unmatched. The CDR3 runs 13 residues. In DNA, the CDR3 is TGTGCCAGCAGTTCGGGACAGCACTATGGCTACACCTTC. This sequence encodes CASSSGQHYGYTF.